This entry features one TCR beta chain sequence. This clone has a count of ten or more. Its antigen remains undetermined. Qualities for individual bases were not recorded, and no much larger clone is one base off. The immunoSEQ Assay, a bias-controlled multiplex PCR, was used to amplify TCRbeta CDR3 regions from genomic DNA. Under the source paper's analysis protocol: The number of nucleated cells in each sample was estimated by amplification of reference gene primers within the assay. Sequence reads were collapsed and filtered to measure the absolute abundance of every unique TCRbeta CDR3 rearrangement. For each sample, productive Simpson clonality was calculated as the square root of Simpson's diversity index across productive rearrangements. The table comes from immuneACCESS by way of TCRdb, which keeps in-frame sequences with V and J called. Part of the clones is missing from these tables; in studies checked, under half for an unresolved V gene and the rest for unknown reasons. V, J and clone size were drawn from that table, and D and trimming were deduced from the DNA. The sample table contains about 110,000 clones; only one count was recorded for 70% to 85% of them. The ten biggest clones cover about 1.8% of the sample.

Each collaborating institution followed its own protocols to collect whole blood in K2EDTA tubes. For TCRbeta analysis, collaborator samples were shipped as frozen whole blood, as isolated PBMCs, or as DNA extracted from either sample type. These data are taken from a study of blood T cell repertoires in COVID-19 (TCRdb year 2020). Study-wide context: Samples covering the acute and convalescent phases of COVID-19 were provided by collaborators in the United States, Italy and Spain. The samples were drawn from two sources: the first 160 participants of the ongoing ImmuneRACE study, and 1,254 subjects contributed by 6 global collaborators. Sample metadata almost always included a de-identified subject ID, COVID-19 status, age in years and sex. The prospective study material was composed of cDNA or gDNA derived from T cells, B-cell-depleted T cells, or PBMCs. Deeply sampled blood TCRbeta repertoires from subjects exposed to, actively infected with, or recovered from COVID-19 were included in the dataset. HLA class I and class II types, where available, came from metadata supplied by the sample provider rather than from assay-based typing. The repertoires were made available in a free public database intended to serve as a resource for research on the immune response to SARS-CoV-2.

General findings and caveats noted by the study authors: The amount of clinical and demographic metadata varied by source and participant and was provided uncurated.

Sequencing was done on a sample of peripheral blood. This TCR derives from a woman in her thirties or forties with acute or convalescent COVID-19.

The base sequence is TGTGCCAGCAACTTGCGGGCCTCCTACGAGCAGTACTTC. It translates to CASNLRASYEQYF. Recombination joined TRBV9 with TRBJ2-7; TRBD2 is possibly the D segment (5 matching bases). Including cysteine and phenylalanine, the CDR3 has 13 amino acids. The sequence is cut down to CDR3 DNA, 39 bases in frame from base 1. The germline V gene supplies CDR1 SGDLS and CDR2 YYNGEE. Trimming costs V 6 bases and J 0 bases, and their ends lie 10 bases apart.